This TCR beta chain was sequenced for a study of blood T cell repertoires in COVID-19. Turning to the study itself: The United States, Italy and Spain were the sources of the acute and convalescent COVID-19 samples.

Those enrolled, adults aged roughly 18 to 89 years, came from 25 or so US areas. Assignment of participants to cohorts was predicated upon participant-reported clinical history. Each recovered donor of Cohort 3 presented with two negative PCRs, clearance, or symptom resolution. Profiled with immunoSEQ multiplex PCR; TCRdb holds only in-frame clones, not every one. This sample yields about 480,000 clones, of which around 89% are seen a single time; about 2% belongs to the top ten. This CDR3 spans 22 amino acids. The ends lost 2 bases at V and 0 bases at J; junction bases unmatched: 22. Germline CDR1 GTSNPN, CDR2 SVGIG (reference sequence).

Material: PBMCs or T cells enriched from blood (not recorded which). This rearrangement joins TRBV30 to TRBJ1-5; 10 bases fit TRBD1. This TCR was recovered from a woman aged 40-49 years who had recovered from COVID-19. The CDR3 spells CAWSNHGTGVFNSPYSNQPQHF. Here the CDR3 DNA reads TGTGCCTGGAGTAATCATGGGACAGGGGTTTTCAACAGCCCGTATAGCAATCAGCCCCAGCATTTT.